This is a list of T cell receptor beta chains from one sample in a study of breast tumors, draining lymph nodes, adjacent tissues. TCRdb itself ran the multiplex PCR reads through MiXCR, one entry per CDR3 protein. This table holds some 22,000 distinct CDR3 sequences, almost 70% found once. Sequencing was done on a sample of tumor-adjacent breast tissue. Source of these receptors: a female donor with breast cancer. Some clones in this sample may be carry-over from other donors' samples. The CDR3 runs from the conserved cysteine through the conserved F or W. The D gene is left open where the match is weak. A row's size may be missing; if present it is once, few, many or a size class.

V gene: TRBV6-1
D gene: -
clone size: once
J gene: TRBJ2-7
CDR3 DNA: TGTGCCAGCAGTGAAGTGGCGGACGGCTACGAGCAGTACTTC
CDR3 protein: CASSEVADGYEQYF

V gene: TRBV4-2
D gene: -
clone size: -
J gene: TRBJ2-2
CDR3 DNA: TGTGCCAGCAGCCCCGAAGAACGGTACACCGGGGAGCTGTTTTTT
CDR3 protein: CASSPEERYTGELFF

V gene: TRBV12-3/TRBV12-4
D gene: -
clone size: -
J gene: TRBJ2-1
CDR3 DNA: TGTGCCAGCAGTTTAAGACAGTCTTATGAGCAGTTCTTC
CDR3 protein: CASSLRQSYEQFF

V gene: TRBV6-5
D gene: TRBD2
clone size: -
J gene: TRBJ2-7
CDR3 DNA: TGTGCCAGCAGTTTGAGCGGGAGGCCTTCCTCCGAGCAGTACTTC
CDR3 protein: CASSLSGRPSSEQYF

V gene: TRBV27
D gene: -
clone size: -
J gene: TRBJ2-7
CDR3 DNA: TGTGCCAGCAGTTTTATAGCGTCTTCCTACGAGCAGTACTTC
CDR3 protein: CASSFIASSYEQYF

V gene: TRBV5-1
D gene: -
clone size: -
J gene: TRBJ2-7
CDR3 DNA: TGCGCCAGCAGCTTGGACCTTTGGCGCTACGAGCAGTACTTC
CDR3 protein: CASSLDLWRYEQYF

V gene: TRBV2
D gene: TRBD2
clone size: few
J gene: TRBJ2-5
CDR3 DNA: TGTGCCAGCACTCTAGCGGGAAGGGAGACCCAGTACTTC
CDR3 protein: CASTLAGRETQYF

V gene: TRBV2
D gene: TRBD1
clone size: -
J gene: TRBJ1-5
CDR3 DNA: TGTGCCAGCAGCGATGAGGACAGGGGCCATCGAGGTGTCAGCAATCAGCCCCAGCATTTT
CDR3 protein: CASSDEDRGHRGVSNQPQHF

V gene: TRBV27
D gene: TRBD1
clone size: -
J gene: TRBJ2-5
CDR3 DNA: TGTGCCAGCACCAGGACAGGGGAAGAGACCCAGTACTTC
CDR3 protein: CASTRTGEETQYF

V gene: TRBV9
D gene: -
clone size: -
J gene: TRBJ1-4
CDR3 DNA: TGTGCCAGCAGCGTGGGGATGGGAAATGAAAAACTGTTTTTT
CDR3 protein: CASSVGMGNEKLFF

V gene: TRBV11-2
D gene: TRBD2
clone size: -
J gene: TRBJ2-7
CDR3 DNA: TGTGCCAGCAGCTTAATGGGACTAGCGGGAGGGGACGAGCAGTACTTC
CDR3 protein: CASSLMGLAGGDEQYF

V gene: TRBV7-8
D gene: TRBD2
clone size: medium-sized
J gene: TRBJ2-1
CDR3 DNA: TGTGCCAGCAGCCTCGGGACTAGCGGGACCTACAATGAGCAGTTCTTC
CDR3 protein: CASSLGTSGTYNEQFF

V gene: TRBV9
D gene: TRBD2
clone size: medium-sized
J gene: TRBJ2-7
CDR3 DNA: TGTGCCAGCAGCGTAGAGAGCGGGGGGAACGAGCAGTACTTC
CDR3 protein: CASSVESGGNEQYF

V gene: TRBV20-1
D gene: TRBD2
clone size: few
J gene: TRBJ2-1
CDR3 DNA: TGCTCCCGCCCAATGGGACTAGCGGGAGATGTTGCCTACAATGAGCAGTTCTTC
CDR3 protein: CSRPMGLAGDVAYNEQFF

V gene: TRBV29-1
D gene: TRBD1
clone size: -
J gene: TRBJ2-5
CDR3 DNA: TGCAGCGTTGAGCCCCGGACAGGGTGGGAGACCCAGTACTTC
CDR3 protein: CSVEPRTGWETQYF

V gene: TRBV15
D gene: TRBD2
clone size: -
J gene: TRBJ2-3
CDR3 DNA: TGTGCCACCAGCTCTAGGGGACTAGCGGCTCTCTCAGATACGCAGTATTTT
CDR3 protein: CATSSRGLAALSDTQYF

V gene: TRBV24-1
D gene: -
clone size: -
J gene: TRBJ2-1
CDR3 DNA: TGTGCCACCAGTGATCGGGGGTTTGGGGTTTACAATGAGCGGTTCTTC
CDR3 protein: CATSDRGFGVYNERFF

V gene: TRBV20-1
D gene: TRBD2
clone size: -
J gene: TRBJ2-3
CDR3 DNA: TGCAGTGCCCTAGCGGGGGGCCAGAGCACAGATACGCAGTATTTT
CDR3 protein: CSALAGGQSTDTQYF

V gene: TRBV7-2
D gene: -
clone size: -
J gene: TRBJ2-7
CDR3 DNA: TGTGCCAGCAGCCAGAGACTCAGGATTTCGGAGGTGCAGTACTTC
CDR3 protein: CASSQRLRISEVQYF

V gene: TRBV6-6
D gene: TRBD1
clone size: -
J gene: TRBJ1-2
CDR3 DNA: TGTGCCAGCAGTCCACAGGGGGGCTATGGCTACACCTTC
CDR3 protein: CASSPQGGYGYTF

V gene: TRBV5-1
D gene: TRBD2
clone size: few
J gene: TRBJ2-7
CDR3 DNA: TGCGCCAGCAGCTTGAAAGCGGGAGGGCTGTACGAGCAGTACTTC
CDR3 protein: CASSLKAGGLYEQYF

V gene: TRBV27
D gene: TRBD2
clone size: many
J gene: TRBJ2-7
CDR3 DNA: TGTGCCAGCAGCGGGTATAGCGGGAGGGCCCTGGACTTC
CDR3 protein: CASSGYSGRALDF

V gene: TRBV20-1
D gene: -
clone size: -
J gene: TRBJ2-3
CDR3 DNA: TGCAGTGCTAGGCATCCGAAAGCAGATACGCAGTATTTT
CDR3 protein: CSARHPKADTQYF

V gene: TRBV2
D gene: TRBD2
clone size: medium-sized
J gene: TRBJ2-2
CDR3 DNA: TGTGCCAGCAGTGAAAGGGGACTAGCCCCCGGGGAGCTGTTTTTT
CDR3 protein: CASSERGLAPGELFF

V gene: TRBV6-5
D gene: -
clone size: medium-sized
J gene: TRBJ2-7
CDR3 DNA: TGTGCCAGCAGTTACAAACTAGTGCCAACCTACGAGCAGTACTTC
CDR3 protein: CASSYKLVPTYEQYF

V gene: TRBV5-1
D gene: -
clone size: -
J gene: TRBJ1-2
CDR3 DNA: TGCGCCAGCAGCTTGGGCAGGGCCTCTAACTATGGCTACACCTTC
CDR3 protein: CASSLGRASNYGYTF

V gene: TRBV5-1
D gene: -
clone size: few
J gene: TRBJ1-4
CDR3 DNA: TGCGCCAGCAGCTTGACAGGGACAACATCAACTAATGAAAAGCTGTTTTTT
CDR3 protein: CASSLTGTTSTNEKLFF

V gene: TRBV29-1
D gene: -
clone size: -
J gene: TRBJ2-3
CDR3 DNA: TGCAGCGCAAAGCTAGGGTCAGATACGCAGTATTTT
CDR3 protein: CSAKLGSDTQYF

V gene: TRBV5-1
D gene: -
clone size: -
J gene: TRBJ2-7
CDR3 DNA: TGCGCCAGCATTTTTTACGAGCAGTACTTC
CDR3 protein: CASIFYEQYF

V gene: TRBV3-1
D gene: TRBD1
clone size: -
J gene: TRBJ2-7
CDR3 DNA: TGTGCCAGCAGCCCCACGACAGGGGTCGGAGAGCAGTACTTC
CDR3 protein: CASSPTTGVGEQYF

V gene: TRBV5-1
D gene: TRBD1
clone size: -
J gene: TRBJ1-2
CDR3 DNA: TGCGCCAGCAGCCCGCGGACAGGCCGGAAATGGGGTGGCTACACCTTC
CDR3 protein: CASSPRTGRKWGGYTF

V gene: TRBV18
D gene: -
clone size: -
J gene: TRBJ2-5
CDR3 DNA: TGTGCCAGCTCACCTTCCGCAGGGGCGCGAGAGACCCAGTACTTC
CDR3 protein: CASSPSAGARETQYF

V gene: TRBV24-1
D gene: TRBD2
clone size: -
J gene: TRBJ2-5
CDR3 DNA: TGTGCCACCAGGGGAGGGTCGTTAGAGACCCAGTACTTC
CDR3 protein: CATRGGSLETQYF

V gene: TRBV7-9
D gene: -
clone size: -
J gene: TRBJ1-4
CDR3 DNA: TGTGCCAGCAGCTTAGGGACAACAGGGACAACTAATGAAAAACTGTTTTTT
CDR3 protein: CASSLGTTGTTNEKLFF

V gene: TRBV7-9
D gene: TRBD2
clone size: -
J gene: TRBJ2-3
CDR3 DNA: TGTGCCAGCAGACAGCGGCTAGCGGTCACAGATACGCAGTATTTT
CDR3 protein: CASRQRLAVTDTQYF

V gene: TRBV7-2
D gene: -
clone size: -
J gene: TRBJ2-3
CDR3 DNA: TGTGCCAGCAGTTTTCTAGCAGTCACAGATACGCAGTATTTT
CDR3 protein: CASSFLAVTDTQYF

V gene: TRBV7-2
D gene: TRBD2
clone size: -
J gene: TRBJ2-7
CDR3 DNA: TGTGCCAGCAGCTTAGGGGCGGGCGGGAGAGGGTACGAGCAGTACTTC
CDR3 protein: CASSLGAGGRGYEQYF

V gene: TRBV2
D gene: TRBD2
clone size: -
J gene: TRBJ2-1
CDR3 DNA: TGTGCCAGCAAAAGGGACTATACCTACAATGAGCAGTTCTTC
CDR3 protein: CASKRDYTYNEQFF

V gene: TRBV28
D gene: -
clone size: many
J gene: TRBJ2-3
CDR3 DNA: TGTGCCACCGCAGACTCCGATCTAACAGATACGCAGTATTTT
CDR3 protein: CATADSDLTDTQYF

V gene: TRBV15
D gene: -
clone size: -
J gene: TRBJ2-3
CDR3 DNA: TGTGCCACCAGCAGAGATCAGTTTAGGGAAGGCACAGATACGCAGTATTTT
CDR3 protein: CATSRDQFREGTDTQYF

V gene: TRBV5-1
D gene: -
clone size: many
J gene: TRBJ2-4
CDR3 DNA: TGCGCCAGCAGCTTAGAGGGTAATATGGACATTCAGTACTTC
CDR3 protein: CASSLEGNMDIQYF

V gene: TRBV6-6
D gene: -
clone size: many
J gene: TRBJ1-5
CDR3 DNA: TGTGCCAGCAGTTACTCGAGGTCACGGACTAGCAATCAGCCCCAGCATTTT
CDR3 protein: CASSYSRSRTSNQPQHF

V gene: TRBV20-1
D gene: -
clone size: -
J gene: TRBJ2-5
CDR3 DNA: TGCAGTGCTAGAGCTTTGGAGACCCAGTACTTC
CDR3 protein: CSARALETQYF

V gene: TRBV9
D gene: -
clone size: medium-sized
J gene: TRBJ1-6
CDR3 DNA: TGTGCCAGCAGCGGACCCGACAGTCCTTATAATTCACCCCTCCACTTT
CDR3 protein: CASSGPDSPYNSPLHF

V gene: TRBV7-2
D gene: TRBD1
clone size: medium-sized
J gene: TRBJ2-7
CDR3 DNA: TGTGCCAGCAGCTTAGTACCAGGGGGCGAGCAGTACTTC
CDR3 protein: CASSLVPGGEQYF

V gene: TRBV5-1
D gene: TRBD1
clone size: few
J gene: TRBJ2-5
CDR3 DNA: TGCGCCAGCAGCCCTGGACAGGGAACGAAGACCCAGTACTTC
CDR3 protein: CASSPGQGTKTQYF